One TCR beta chain is described in this entry. Its antigen remains unidentified. This entry is derived from a study of memory CD4+ T cells and cytomegalovirus serostatus. Study-level points and caveats: About 40% of the roughly 160 known CMV-associated TCRbeta sequences appeared in CD4+ memory.

The germline V gene encodes CDR1 SNHLY and CDR2 FYNNEI. The length of the CDR3 is 13 residues. V lost 3 bases, J lost 5 bases, and 10 bases lay in between. The data were produced by immunoSEQ multiplex PCR, yet TCRdb's version contains in-frame clones alone and is incomplete. The sample lists some 41,000 clones, about 85% occurring once. The sort gate was single viable CD3+CD4+CD8-CD45RO+ cells for memory CD4+ T cells. After thawing, CD4+ T cells were positively selected. This TCR came from an adult in good health and CMV-seronegative. Sequencing was carried out using memory CD4+ T cells from blood. The chain has TRBV2 and TRBJ1-2, with D possibly matching TRBD1 (5 bases). The CDR3 DNA sequence: TGTGCCAGCAGTGATACAGGACCTTATGGCTACACCTTC. Protein product: CASSDTGPYGYTF.